This T cell receptor beta chain was observed in a study of blood T cell repertoires in COVID-19. Overall study: The United States, Italy and Spain supplied acute and convalescent COVID-19 samples.

Germline CDR1 reads MNHEY; CDR2 reads SVGAGI. The CDR3 loop spans 15 amino acids. V lost 6 bases, J lost 7 bases, and 16 bases lay in between. Authors' data handling: By means of reference gene primer amplification, nucleated cell counts were estimated. Some clones are missing from TCRdb's copy, which holds only in-frame ones; the method was immunoSEQ multiplex PCR. The D gene and trimming were derived from the DNA, and the V and J assignments and clone size from that table. This sample has about 65,000 clones, with roughly 85% found just once. This clonotype was sampled from a human donor in a cohort sampled during active COVID-19. The sample comprised peripheral blood. This sequence joins TRBV6-5 and TRBJ1-6; no reliable D call. The CDR3 DNA is TGTGCCAGCAGCAGTGGACTCTGGCGGAATTCACCCCTCCACTTT. As protein: CASSSGLWRNSPLHF.